Listed below are T cell receptor beta chains from one sample, sequenced in a study of blood T cell repertoires in COVID-19. Profiling relied on immunoSEQ multiplex PCR, and the TCRdb table lists in-frame clones only, not all of them. The data contain around 100,000 clones, around 88% of them singletons. The sequenced sample was peripheral blood. The receptor set was obtained from a human donor in a cohort sampled during active COVID-19. Both conserved end residues are part of each CDR3. The D gene is left open where the match is weak.

TRBD1,TRBV19,CASSLAGTGPFIVSEQFF
TRBD2,TRBV2,CASSGVLAGTGELFF
-,TRBV19,CASRQGYEQYF
-,TRBV9,CASSVAGEGLEQYF
TRBD1,TRBV19,CASSGGQRSNQPQHF
-,TRBV11-1,CASSLDRPLSNQPQHF
-,TRBV5-5,CASTWGGAEKLFF
-,TRBV27,CASSPLINQPQHF
-,TRBV11-2,CASSLVGGGGTDTQYF
TRBD1,TRBV5-4,CASSFLGQGASF
TRBD1,TRBV18,CASSPLGQGDEQYF
TRBD2,TRBV5-1,CASSWVWRGSTDTQYF
TRBD1,TRBV2,CASSADRGLTDTQYF
-,TRBV12-5,CASGFDGVSGMNTEAFF
TRBD2,TRBV6-4,CASSRLAGGSRETQYF
TRBD1,TRBV11-2,CASSQYRGSPLHF
-,TRBV19,CASSIRSDWMATQYF
TRBD2,TRBV24-1,CATSDRLAGGQETQYF
-,TRBV19,CASSMARGGEQPQHF
-,TRBV6-5,CASRSGGTGNTIYF
-,TRBV7-9,CASSPPRGGTTEAFF
-,TRBV7-9,CASSHPGREAFF